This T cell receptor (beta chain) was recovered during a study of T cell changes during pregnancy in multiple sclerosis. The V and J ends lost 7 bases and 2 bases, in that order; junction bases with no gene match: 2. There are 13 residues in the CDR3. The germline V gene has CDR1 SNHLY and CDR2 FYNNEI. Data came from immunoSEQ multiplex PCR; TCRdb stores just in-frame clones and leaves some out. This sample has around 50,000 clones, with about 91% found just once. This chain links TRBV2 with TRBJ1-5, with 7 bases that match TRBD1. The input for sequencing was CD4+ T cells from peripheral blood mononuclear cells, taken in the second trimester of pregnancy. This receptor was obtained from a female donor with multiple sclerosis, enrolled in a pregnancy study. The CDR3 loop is CASTGQGNQPQHF. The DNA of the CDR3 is TGTGCCAGCACCGGACAGGGCAATCAGCCCCAGCATTTT.